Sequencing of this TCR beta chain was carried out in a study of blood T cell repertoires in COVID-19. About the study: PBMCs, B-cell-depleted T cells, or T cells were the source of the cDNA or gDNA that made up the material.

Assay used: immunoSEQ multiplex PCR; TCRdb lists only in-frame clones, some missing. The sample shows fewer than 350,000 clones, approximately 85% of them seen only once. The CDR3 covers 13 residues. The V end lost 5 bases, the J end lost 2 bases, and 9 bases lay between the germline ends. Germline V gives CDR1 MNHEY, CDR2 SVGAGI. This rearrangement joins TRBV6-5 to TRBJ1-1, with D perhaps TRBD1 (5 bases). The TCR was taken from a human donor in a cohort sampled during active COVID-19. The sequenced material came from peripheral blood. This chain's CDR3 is CASSPQGNTEAFF. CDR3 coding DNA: TGTGCCAGCAGTCCCCAGGGTAACACTGAAGCTTTCTTT.